This TCR beta chain was observed in a study of T cells in localized non-small cell lung cancer. Trimming removed 2 bases from V and 7 bases from J, with 15 bases in between. The CDR3 is 15 residues long. The germline V gene encodes CDR1 SNHLY and CDR2 FYNNEI. Sequenced by immunoSEQ multiplex PCR; TCRdb stores in-frame clones only, minus some. The sample has around 130,000 clones; 70% to 90% are singletons. This receptor was obtained from a female donor over 55 with stage I lung adenocarcinoma. The material sequenced was peripheral blood, taken before any cancer treatment. The rearrangement links TRBV2 to TRBJ1-5; tentatively, D is TRBD1 (6 bases). The CDR3 sequence: CASSEQVGGAQPQHF. CDR3 bases: TGTGCCAGCAGTGAACAGGTGGGGGGGGCCCAGCCCCAGCATTTT. Drawing the rest from reference TRBV2 and TRBJ1-5, the complete variable domain is EPEVTQTPSHQVTQMGQEVILRCVPISNHLYFYWYRQILGQKVEFLVSFYNNEISEKSEIFDDQFSVERPDGSNFTLKIRSTKLEDSAMYFCASSEQVGGAQPQHFGDGTRLSIL.